This is a list of T cell receptor beta chains from one sample in a study of T cell responses to AZD1222 COVID-19 vaccine. Here immunoSEQ multiplex PCR was the method, and the copy in TCRdb shows in-frame clones only, minus some. The data contain some 130,000 clones, roughly 93% of them singletons. The source material was peripheral blood, sampled 28 days after the second AZD1222 dose. The receptors stem from an adult who received the AZD1222 COVID-19 vaccine. The CDR3 runs from the conserved cysteine through the conserved F or W. Each record gives: D gene, J gene, V gene, clone size, CDR3 protein. A D gene is named only where the DNA matches it firmly. A clone size is listed for some rows: how often the clone was seen (once, few, many), or a class if it is expanded.

NA | TRBJ1-3 | TRBV7-6 | NA | CASSSHDGSTGNTIYF
NA | TRBJ1-5 | TRBV3-1/TRBV3-2 | NA | CASSLRANQPQHF
NA | TRBJ2-7 | TRBV6-5 | NA | CASSRDYAPGEQYF
TRBD1 | TRBJ1-1 | TRBV6-5 | NA | CASRTGGALTEAFF
TRBD1 | TRBJ1-5 | TRBV24-1 | NA | CATGPGGSNQPQHF
NA | TRBJ1-2 | TRBV28 | NA | CASSQSDYGYTF
NA | TRBJ1-1 | TRBV5-4 | NA | CASSLEGVEAFF
NA | TRBJ2-3 | TRBV5-1 | NA | CASSTSRDSSTDTQYF
TRBD1 | TRBJ1-1 | TRBV5-6 | NA | CASSIRPGTVTATEAFF
NA | TRBJ2-6 | TRBV5-1 | NA | CASSLEFVGSGANVLTF
TRBD1 | TRBJ1-4 | TRBV30 | NA | CAWSITGGVGEKLFF
TRBD2 | TRBJ2-3 | TRBV5-1 | NA | CASSFRGRATDTQYF
TRBD1 | TRBJ1-2 | TRBV7-9 | NA | CASSSPGQGSYGYTF
NA | TRBJ2-1 | TRBV6-4 | NA | CASSFDPVSYNEQFF
NA | TRBJ1-1 | TRBV7-3 | once | CASRDSSGNTEAFF
NA | TRBJ2-3 | TRBV30 | NA | CACSGGTDTQYF
NA | TRBJ2-3 | TRBV9 | NA | CASSVGGLSTDTQYF
TRBD2 | TRBJ2-1 | TRBV11-3 | NA | CASSGLAGGGDEQFF
NA | TRBJ2-1 | TRBV7-3 | once | CASSPTGGLAVF
NA | TRBJ1-5 | TRBV7-9 | NA | CASSNEPRTGNQPQHF
NA | TRBJ1-2 | TRBV7-9 | once | CASGTWADYGYTF
NA | TRBJ2-1 | TRBV18 | NA | CASSSLAAEYNEQFF
NA | TRBJ1-5 | TRBV7-9 | NA | CASSFQFNQPQHF
NA | TRBJ2-3 | TRBV15 | NA | CATSRGRGSPTDTQYF
NA | TRBJ2-7 | TRBV29-1 | NA | CSVYTGDGRSYEQYF
NA | TRBJ1-4 | TRBV18 | NA | CASGTNEKLFF
TRBD1 | TRBJ1-6 | TRBV6-5 | few | CASSRRDRGNSPLHF
NA | TRBJ2-5 | TRBV30 | NA | CAWSVGRSQETQYF
NA | TRBJ2-5 | TRBV3-1/TRBV3-2 | NA | CASSPIPQKTQYF
NA | TRBJ2-3 | TRBV13 | NA | CASSFGLSTDTQYF
TRBD1 | TRBJ2-7 | TRBV11-3 | NA | CASSPNSGTGTYEQYF
NA | TRBJ2-5 | TRBV5-1 | NA | CASSLERTAPVTQYF
NA | TRBJ2-5 | TRBV10-1 | once | CAKPDRTETQYF
TRBD1 | TRBJ2-7 | TRBV10-3 | NA | CAISGSTGVYEQYF
NA | TRBJ2-1 | TRBV4-2 | NA | CASSQVQLGDTGEQFF
NA | TRBJ2-2 | TRBV19 | NA | CASSANPNTGELFF
NA | TRBJ2-7 | TRBV6-5 | NA | CASSPNLHEQYF
NA | TRBJ2-1 | TRBV5-5 | NA | CASSLVGRSNEQFF
NA | TRBJ2-1 | TRBV28 | NA | CASGRGYNEQFF
NA | TRBJ1-2 | TRBV19 | few | CASSISPPGYTF
NA | TRBJ2-5 | TRBV6-5 | NA | CASTSVRGFGETQYF
NA | TRBJ1-3 | TRBV7-9 | NA | CASGRPSSGNTIYF
NA | TRBJ2-7 | TRBV18 | NA | CASSPSQSSYEQYF
NA | TRBJ1-2 | TRBV12-3/TRBV12-4 | NA | CASSTGTDGYTF
NA | TRBJ1-2 | TRBV30 | NA | CAWTDSVKGYTF
TRBD1 | TRBJ1-5 | TRBV5-4 | NA | CASSNRDRGDSNQPQHF
NA | TRBJ1-6 | TRBV6-5 | few | CASSYPDSPLHF
NA | TRBJ2-7 | TRBV13 | NA | CASSLRVTGYEQYF
NA | TRBJ2-2 | TRBV30 | NA | CAWNTDTGELFF
NA | TRBJ2-1 | TRBV5-1 | NA | CASSADYGEQFF
NA | TRBJ2-5 | TRBV7-8 | NA | CASSLSPGLLQETQYF
NA | TRBJ2-7 | TRBV19 | NA | CASSISGYGGEQYF
NA | TRBJ1-5 | TRBV6-2/TRBV6-3 | NA | CASSYPKSGGNQPQHF